A selection of T cell receptor beta chains follows, all from one sample in a study of cytomegalovirus exposure and HLA in healthy donors. Sequencing used immunoSEQ multiplex PCR; TCRdb keeps in-frame clones, though not all of them. This repertoire includes roughly 120,000 clones. Sequencing was done on a sample of PBMCs. These receptors came from a man younger than 35 in good health and CMV-seronegative. Both conserved end residues are part of each CDR3. D genes are given only for firm matches.

V gene	D gene	J gene	CDR3 DNA	CDR3 protein
TRBV6-1	TRBD1	TRBJ1-4	TGTGCCAGCAGTGAAACAGGGGACGGTGAAAAACTGTTTTTT	CASSETGDGEKLFF
TRBV2	-	TRBJ1-4	TGTGCCTCTCGACCCCCTTCGCGGGAAAAACTGTTTTTT	CASRPPSREKLFF
TRBV9	-	TRBJ1-3	TGTGCCAGCAGCGTAGATCCCCTTGTTCCGGGGTCTGGAAACACCATATATTTT	CASSVDPLVPGSGNTIYF
TRBV18	-	TRBJ1-4	TGTGCCAGCTCACCACTCCCAGGCAATGAAAAACTGTTTTTT	CASSPLPGNEKLFF
TRBV7-2	-	TRBJ2-5	TGTGCCAGCAGCTTAGGAGGGGGGGGGTACCAAGAGACCCAGTACTTC	CASSLGGGGYQETQYF
TRBV7-9	-	TRBJ1-1	TGTGCCAGCAGCATCAGGGAAATTAGGGCTGAAGCTTTCTTT	CASSIREIRAEAFF
TRBV7-9	-	TRBJ1-1	TGTGCCAGCAGCCCCGGGCCAGGGAGGGGAGCTTTCTTT	CASSPGPGRGAFF
TRBV25-1	TRBD1	TRBJ1-1	TGTGCCAGCAGCGGGACAGGGAGGAACACTGAAGCTTTCTTT	CASSGTGRNTEAFF
TRBV6-4	-	TRBJ1-4	TGTGCCAGCAGTCTGGAGGCGGAAAAACTGTTTTTT	CASSLEAEKLFF
TRBV9	-	TRBJ2-7	TGTGCCAGCAGCCCCGGACTTTTGAAGGAGCAGTACTTC	CASSPGLLKEQYF
TRBV7-8	-	TRBJ2-2	TGTGCCAGCAAAAAGGGGTCCGAAAGTATCACCGGGGAGCTGTTTTTT	CASKKGSESITGELFF
TRBV25-1	-	TRBJ2-7	TGTGCCAGCAGTGAATTGTTATCCGAGCAGTACTTC	CASSELLSEQYF
TRBV6-5	TRBD1	TRBJ2-2	TGTGCCAGCAGTTACTCGGACAGGGGTGGCACCGGGGAGCTGTTTTTT	CASSYSDRGGTGELFF
TRBV5-8	-	TRBJ2-5	TGTGCCAGCAGCTTCCGGGTTCCCCAAGAGACCCAGTACTTC	CASSFRVPQETQYF
TRBV7-9	TRBD1	TRBJ2-7	TGTGCCAGCAGCTCAAGTGGGACAGACCATCCTTACGAGCAGTACTTC	CASSSSGTDHPYEQYF
TRBV5-8	TRBD1	TRBJ1-4	TGTGCCAGCAGCTTAAGACAGGGGGCGCGGCGTGAAGAAAAACTGTTTTTT	CASSLRQGARREEKLFF
TRBV15	-	TRBJ2-7	TGTGCCACCAGAAGGGCAGGGGCCCATTACGAGCAGTACTTC	CATRRAGAHYEQYF
TRBV7-9	TRBD1	TRBJ2-2	TGTGCCAGCAGCTTAGGACAGGGAGCTCGTGCCGGGGAGCTGTTTTTT	CASSLGQGARAGELFF
TRBV7-8	-	TRBJ1-4	TGTGCCAGCAGCCCATGGACACCTAATAATGAAAAACTGTTTTTT	CASSPWTPNNEKLFF
TRBV5-5	-	TRBJ2-5	TGTGCCAGCAGCTTGCGGGGTTTGGCCCCATACCAAGAGACCCAGTACTTC	CASSLRGLAPYQETQYF
TRBV19	-	TRBJ1-1	TGTGCCAGTAGTATAGGGGCCCGGAACACTGAAGCTTTCTTT	CASSIGARNTEAFF
TRBV27	-	TRBJ1-5	TGTGCCAGCAGTTTCCGACAGAGCAATCAGCCCCAGCATTTT	CASSFRQSNQPQHF
TRBV5-4	-	TRBJ1-1	TGTGCCAGCAGCGCCGGCGGGGGGGCCTTGAACACTGAAGCTTTCTTT	CASSAGGGALNTEAFF
TRBV11-2	-	TRBJ1-4	TGTGCCAGCAACCTGGGGGGGGCGGCTAATGAAAAACTGTTTTTT	CASNLGGAANEKLFF
TRBV7-9	-	TRBJ2-2	TGTGCCAGCAGCTCCACAGAAGGCGGGATCGGGGAGCTGTTTTTT	CASSSTEGGIGELFF
TRBV7-6	-	TRBJ2-5	TGTGCCAGCAGTCGAGCGTCGAGGTGGCAAGAGACCCAGTACTTC	CASSRASRWQETQYF
TRBV7-9	-	TRBJ2-1	TGTGCCAGCAGCTTATCTAGTAATGAGCAGTTCTTC	CASSLSSNEQFF
TRBV28	TRBD1	TRBJ1-2	TGTGCCAGCAGGGGGGGGGTCGGGACAGGGCATGGCTACACCTTC	CASRGGVGTGHGYTF
TRBV5-4	-	TRBJ2-3	TGTGCCAGCAGCTTGGCTCCCACAGGTACGCAGTATTTT	CASSLAPTGTQYF
TRBV10-3	-	TRBJ1-5	TGTGCCATCGGATGGGGGGTTAATCAGCCCCAGCATTTT	CAIGWGVNQPQHF
TRBV30	-	TRBJ1-2	TGTGCCTGGAGTGTTGGTTGGGGGCGCACCTATGGCTACACCTTC	CAWSVGWGRTYGYTF
TRBV5-1	TRBD1	TRBJ1-2	TGCGCCAGCAGCCGCTCCGGGACAGACTATGGCTACACCTTC	CASSRSGTDYGYTF
TRBV27	-	TRBJ1-5	TGTGCCAGCAGTTTACGAGACAGCCCCAATCAGCCCCAGCATTTT	CASSLRDSPNQPQHF
TRBV27	TRBD1	TRBJ2-6	TGTGCCAGCAGTTCCTGGGACAGGGGGTATACTGGGGCCAACGTCCTGACTTTC	CASSSWDRGYTGANVLTF
TRBV30	TRBD1	TRBJ2-6	TGTGCCTGGACGGGGACAGGCCTCCTTGGGGCCAACGTCCTGACTTTC	CAWTGTGLLGANVLTF
TRBV5-1	-	TRBJ2-7	TGCGCCAGCAGCTTGGGTTGGGGCGGGGATCCCTCCTACGAGCAGTACTTC	CASSLGWGGDPSYEQYF
TRBV5-1	-	TRBJ2-2	TGCGCCAGCAGCCGTCAGGGGAACACCGGGGAGCTGTTTTTT	CASSRQGNTGELFF
TRBV5-1	-	TRBJ2-7	TGCGCCAGCAGCCTAAGACAGGGAGGCTCCTACGAGCAGTACTTC	CASSLRQGGSYEQYF
TRBV19	TRBD2	TRBJ2-5	TGTGCCAGTAGTATTCTCTTGACTAGCTTGGAGACCCAGTACTTC	CASSILLTSLETQYF
TRBV7-9	TRBD2	TRBJ2-5	TGTGCCAGCAGCCCTACGGGACTAGCGGGAGGAGAGACCCAGTACTTC	CASSPTGLAGGETQYF
TRBV15	-	TRBJ1-1	TGTGCCACCAGCAGACCAAAAGACAGGCTGAACACTGAAGCTTTCTTT	CATSRPKDRLNTEAFF
TRBV19	TRBD1	TRBJ1-5	TGTGCCAGTAGTATAAGAATGGGACAGGGGAGCAATCAGCCCCAGCATTTT	CASSIRMGQGSNQPQHF
TRBV2	TRBD1	TRBJ2-1	TGTGCCAGCAGGACCTTCGACAGGGGTGGCACTGAGCAGTTCTTC	CASRTFDRGGTEQFF
TRBV28	-	TRBJ2-7	TGTGCCAGCAGCTTATTAGGAGGGACCGACCCCTACGAGCAGTACTTC	CASSLLGGTDPYEQYF
TRBV7-9	-	TRBJ2-7	TGTGCCAGCAGCTTAGCCGGGGGGCCATCCTACGAGCAGTACTTC	CASSLAGGPSYEQYF
TRBV27	-	TRBJ2-5	TGTGCCAGCTCCCGAGGTTCGGGCCAAGAGACCCAGTACTTC	CASSRGSGQETQYF
TRBV4-1	-	TRBJ1-1	TGCGCCAGCAGCCAAGGACAGCTGAACACTGAAGCTTTCTTT	CASSQGQLNTEAFF
TRBV10-3	-	TRBJ2-3	TGTGCCATCAGTGACGGGGGGCCAGATACGCAGTATTTT	CAISDGGPDTQYF